Below are 25 T cell receptor beta chains sequenced from a single sample in a study of blood T cell repertoires in COVID-19. The data were produced by immunoSEQ multiplex PCR, yet TCRdb's version contains in-frame clones alone and is incomplete. The data show around 400,000 clones, over 75% seen once. The sequenced sample was peripheral blood. These receptors were collected from an older woman with COVID-19, enrolled during active disease.

This chain joins TRBV9 and TRBJ1-3, with 8 bases fitting TRBD1. This CDR3 is 15 amino acids long. J lost 2 bases, V lost 4 bases, and 5 bases had no gene match. Per the germline V gene, CDR1 is SGDLS and CDR2 is YYNGEE. CDR3 sequence reads: CASSSRQGPGNTIYF. The DNA for the CDR3 is TGTGCCAGCAGCTCCCGACAGGGGCCTGGAAACACCATATATTTT.

The gene calls are TRBV11-3 and TRBJ2-2; D unresolved. Germline values: CDR1 SGHNT, CDR2 YENEEA. The CDR3 spans 14 residues. V dropped 5 bases and J dropped 6 bases, with 13 bases sitting between them. The CDR3 reads CASSNPSVPGELFF. The CDR3 coding sequence is TGTGCCAGCAGCAACCCCTCGGTGCCCGGGGAGCTGTTTTTT.

The chain combines TRBV13 with TRBJ2-2, with D uncertain. This CDR3 is built from 17 residues. The V end was cut by 7 bases, the J end by 4 bases, with 22 bases between. Germline V gene sequence: CDR1 PRHDT, CDR2 FYEKMQ (reference sequence). The CDR3, as DNA: TGTGCCAGCACCTCCCAGACTCCCCTTTCAATCACCGGGGAGCTGTTTTTT. Translating gives CASTSQTPLSITGELFF.

The chain employs TRBV5-4 and TRBJ2-5, with 10 nucleotides matching TRBD2. CDR1 and CDR2 (germline): SGHNT, YYREEE (reference sequence). The J segment lost 3 bases and the V segment lost 5 bases, leaving 4 bases of the junction unmatched. The length of the CDR3 is 14 residues. In nucleotides, the CDR3 is TGTGCCAGCAGGCCGCTAGCGGGGGAAGAGACCCAGTACTTC. Translating it yields CASRPLAGEETQYF.

This chain uses TRBV6-4 with TRBJ1-1; 8 bases fit TRBD1. CDR3 length: 14 residues. V shed 6 bases and J 6 bases; nucleotides not matched to a gene: 9. Per the germline V gene, CDR1 is MRHNA and CDR2 is SNTAGT. CDR3 bases: TGTGCCAGCAGCTCCGGGACAGGTTCATCTGAAGCTTTCTTT. Protein product: CASSSGTGSSEAFF.

The chain has TRBV2 and TRBJ1-3; 10 nucleotides agree with TRBD1. This CDR3 contains 17 residues. The germline CDR1 and CDR2 sequences are SNHLY and FYNNEI. V trimming: 7 bases; J trimming: 0 bases; junction bases outside the gene matches: 9. This CDR3 reads CASTPGQGLPSGNTIYF. CDR3 DNA sequence: TGTGCCAGCACCCCGGGACAGGGGCTTCCCTCTGGAAACACCATATATTTT.

J is TRBJ1-1 and V is TRBV6-5; possible D gene TRBD1, 6 bases. Germline V gives CDR1 MNHEY, CDR2 SVGAGI. This CDR3 spans 13 amino acids. V was shortened by 10 bases and J by 5 bases, with 17 bases between the two germline ends. The chain's CDR3 is CATYTGIPTEAFF. CDR3 coding DNA: TGTGCCACATACACAGGGATCCCAACTGAAGCTTTCTTT.

The CDR3 nucleotides are TGTGCCACCAGTGATACGGGACAGGGAACAGATACGCAGTATTTT. As protein: CATSDTGQGTDTQYF. The chain uses TRBV24-1 and TRBJ2-3, with 9 positions matching TRBD1. From germline, CDR1 is KGHDR and CDR2 SFDVKD. The CDR3 runs 15 residues. V lost 3 bases, J lost 3 bases, and 3 bases stayed unmatched.

This sequence joins TRBV12-5 and TRBJ1-5, with no clear D. The V gene lost 6 bases and the J gene lost 5 bases, with 11 bases spanning the gap. In germline, CDR1 is LGHNT, CDR2 FRNRAP. This CDR3 is built from 13 residues. The CDR3 sequence: CASGSQGDQPQHF. The CDR3 DNA reads TGTGCTAGTGGCTCACAAGGAGATCAGCCCCAGCATTTT.

The V call is TRBV18, the J call TRBJ1-2; weak D call: TRBD1 (6 bases). V gave up 0 bases and J gave up 8 bases, with 7 bases separating them. In germline, CDR1 is KGHSH, CDR2 LQKENI. CDR3 size: 12 residues. The CDR3 sequence is CASSPPTGGYTF. For the CDR3, the DNA is TGTGCCAGCTCACCACCGACAGGAGGCTACACCTTC. The complete variable domain, with remaining parts taken from reference TRBV18 and TRBJ1-2, reads NAGVMQNPRHLVRRRGQEARLRCSPMKGHSHVYWYRQLPEEGLKFMVYLQKENIIDESGMPKERFSAEFPKEGPSILRIQQVVRGDSAAYFCASSPPTGGYTFGSGTRLTVV.

The rearrangement links TRBV28 to TRBJ1-4; 9 nucleotides match TRBD1. Trimming at V came to 6 bases and at J to 8 bases, leaving 10 bases not matched to a gene. Germline CDR1 is MDHEN and CDR2 is SYDVKM. This CDR3 has 15 residues. CDR3 sequence (DNA): TGTGCCAGCAGCCCTCCCGGGACAGGGCTCGAAAAACTGTTTTTT. This translates into CASSPPGTGLEKLFF. The variable domain in full, completed from reference TRBV28 and TRBJ1-4, reads DVKVTQSSRYLVKRTGEKVFLECVQDMDHENMFWYRQDPGLGLRLIYFSYDVKMKEKGDIPEGYSVSREKKERFSLILESASTNQTSMYLCASSPPGTGLEKLFFGSGTQLSVL.

This clone was seen just once. The chain employs TRBV5-4 and TRBJ1-2; 8 positions match TRBD1. V lost 4 bases, J lost 6 bases, and 11 bases stayed unmatched. The CDR3 is made up of 15 amino acids. Germline V gene lookup returns CDR1 SGHNT and CDR2 YYREEE (reference sequence). The CDR3 region has the DNA TGTGCCAGCAGCCGCCCGGGACAGGCCCCGGATGGCTACACCTTC. It translates to CASSRPGQAPDGYTF. Full variable domain (remainder filled in from reference TRBV5-4 and TRBJ1-2): ETGVTQSPTHLIKTRGQQVTLRCSSQSGHNTVSWYQQALGQGPQFIFQYYREEENGRGNFPPRFSGLQFPNYSSELNVNALELDDSALYLCASSRPGQAPDGYTFGSGTRLTVV.

The table lists this clone with a count of one. CDR3 in DNA: TGTGCCAGCAGCCTCGAGGGTCCGTGGGGCAATCAGCCCCAGCATTTT. This codes for CASSLEGPWGNQPQHF. The chain has TRBV7-3 and TRBJ1-5; no reliable D call. V was trimmed by 5 bases and J by 2 bases, leaving 16 bases between them. In germline, CDR1 is SGHTA, CDR2 FQGTGA. The CDR3 has 16 residues.

This clone has a single count. The chain joins TRBV19 to TRBJ1-2, with TRBD1 matching 8 bases. From germline, CDR1 is LNHDA and CDR2 SQIVND (reference sequence). Trimming at V came to 5 bases and at J to 7 bases, leaving 3 bases not matched to a gene. There are 12 residues in the CDR3. Here the CDR3 reads CASSLDRGGYTF. CDR3 sequence (DNA): TGTGCCAGTAGTCTCGACAGGGGTGGCTACACCTTC. Looking up the rest from reference TRBV19 and TRBJ1-2 gives the full variable domain: DGGITQSPKYLFRKEGQNVTLSCEQNLNHDAMYWYRQDPGQGLRLIYYSQIVNDFQKGDIAEGYSVSREKKESFPLTVTSAQKNPTAFYLCASSLDRGGYTFGSGTRLTVV.

This clone appeared once. The CDR3 region is CSAGGGDEQFF. CDR3 sequence (DNA): TGCAGTGCTGGGGGGGGAGACGAGCAGTTCTTC. J is TRBJ2-1 and V is TRBV20-1; 7 bases map to TRBD2. From germline, CDR1 is DFQATT and CDR2 SNEGSKA (reference sequence). The CDR3 sequence is 11 residues long. The trim removed 5 bases at V and 10 bases at J, leaving 5 bases unmatched.

This chain joins TRBV9 and TRBJ1-3; D may be TRBD1 (5 bases). Germline V gene data show CDR1 as SGDLS and CDR2 as YYNGEE. This CDR3 is built from 18 residues. The V gene lost 0 bases and the J gene lost 0 bases, with 16 bases spanning the gap. In DNA, the CDR3 is TGTGCCAGCAGCGTAGAAGGAGGGACGTCGACCTCTGGAAACACCATATATTTT. Translating it yields CASSVEGGTSTSGNTIYF.

The rearrangement links TRBV6-5 to TRBJ2-3; TRBD1 matches at 8 bases. The trim removed 2 bases at V and 6 bases at J, leaving 4 bases unmatched. The CDR3 sequence is 14 residues long. CDR1 and CDR2 from the germline V gene are MNHEY and SVGAGI. The chain's CDR3 is CASSYQGAVDTQYF. In nucleotides, the CDR3 is TGTGCCAGCAGTTACCAGGGGGCGGTGGATACGCAGTATTTT.

V gene TRBV24-1 combines with J gene TRBJ2-7; 8 bases agree with TRBD1. Trimming at V came to 5 bases and at J to 7 bases, leaving 12 bases not matched to a gene. Germline loops: CDR1 KGHDR, CDR2 SFDVKD. CDR3 length: 15 amino acids. The CDR3 region has the DNA TGTGCCACCAGTGCTCCGGAACAGGGGGTGCTGGAGCAGTACTTC. It encodes CATSAPEQGVLEQYF.

The J gene is TRBJ2-5, the V gene TRBV18, with TRBD1 identical over 7 bases. Per germline, CDR1 KGHSH and CDR2 LQKENI. The junction had 8 bases not matched to a gene; V was cut back by 3 bases and J by 1 base. The CDR3 has 16 amino acids. The CDR3 is CASSPSQGTSQETQYF. CDR3 nucleotide sequence: TGTGCCAGCTCACCCTCACAGGGGACCTCCCAAGAGACCCAGTACTTC.

The chain joins TRBV9 to TRBJ2-1; D is undetermined. The germline V and J ends were trimmed by 0 bases and 7 bases, with 23 bases remaining between them. The CDR3 length is 18 residues. CDR1 SGDLS and CDR2 YYNGEE come from the germline V gene. The CDR3 sequence is CASSVATTAALERNEQFF. CDR3 nucleotide sequence: TGTGCCAGCAGCGTAGCTACAACGGCGGCGCTCGAGAGGAATGAGCAGTTCTTC.

The DNA for the CDR3 is TGTGCCAGCAGTGAATTGGAGATCGGGGGATCCGAGGCTTTCTTT. Translated, it gives CASSELEIGGSEAFF. The chain links TRBV6-1 to TRBJ1-1, with D possibly TRBD1 on 5 matching bases. The germline gives CDR1 MNHNS, CDR2 SASEGT. V was shortened by 2 bases and J by 11 bases, with 21 bases between the two germline ends. This CDR3 region has 15 residues.

CDR3 amino acids: CASSRRSGANTGELFF. For the CDR3, the DNA is TGTGCCAGCAGCCGTCGTAGCGGGGCGAACACCGGGGAGCTGTTTTTT. The chain joins TRBV3-1 (or the pseudogene TRBV3-2) to TRBJ2-2; TRBD2 matches at 8 bases. The CDR3 has 16 residues. Unmatched junction bases numbered 4, after V lost 4 bases and J lost 0 bases. CDR1 is LGHDT and CDR2 is YNNKEL in the germline V gene (reference sequence).

The V call is TRBV4-1, the J call TRBJ2-5; D may be TRBD2 (7 bases). Trimming took off 6 bases at V and 7 bases at J, with 21 bases between the two ends. There are 15 residues in the CDR3. Per the germline V gene, CDR1 is MGHRA and CDR2 is YSYEKL. In DNA, the CDR3 is TGCGCCAGCAGTGAAACGGGGGGCTGGGCTGGGACCCAGTACTTC. Its protein is CASSETGGWAGTQYF.

CDR3 in DNA: TGTGCCAGCTCAACTCTCGACAGGGATAAAACTTTCTTT. Its translation: CASSTLDRDKTFF. The V call is TRBV18, the J call TRBJ1-1, with 7 bases aligning to TRBD1. The CDR3 has 13 residues. CDR1 and CDR2 from the germline V gene are KGHSH and LQKENI. V gave up 5 bases and J gave up 12 bases; unmatched junction bases: 12.

The genes are TRBV27 and TRBJ2-3; 12 bases agree with TRBD2. The junction had 12 bases not matched to a gene; V was cut back by 8 bases and J by 0 bases. Germline lookup yields CDR1 MNHEY and CDR2 SMNVEV (reference sequence). The CDR3 covers 18 residues. The CDR3 loop is CASGSSGGAQSSTDTQYF. In nucleotides, the CDR3 is TGTGCCAGCGGGTCTAGCGGGGGGGCCCAGTCTAGCACAGATACGCAGTATTTT.